In this sample, the clone carrying this T cell receptor (beta chain) turned up many times. What it binds is unknown. TCRdb independently ran MiXCR on the 5' RACE reads; one entry per CDR3 protein. The repertoire holds 100,000 to 130,000 distinct CDR3 sequences, with around 10% as singletons. The sample belongs to a study of early T cells in non-severe SARS-CoV-2 infection. Notes on the study in general: Sequences matched to VDJdb favored anti-spike CD8 responses, while private and CD4 specificities were missed.

The V gene lost 1 base and the J gene lost 7 bases, with 10 bases spanning the gap. The CDR3 extends over 14 amino acids. Germline V gives CDR1 SGHTA, CDR2 FQGNSA. The sequencing sample was made of whole blood. This clonotype was sampled from an adult who was a healthcare worker with PCR-confirmed SARS-CoV-2 infection or an uninfected control (not recorded which). This chain connects TRBV7-2 to TRBJ2-2, with D unresolved. CDR3 amino acids: CASSLELKIGELFF. The CDR3 DNA reads TGTGCCAGCAGCTTAGAACTAAAGATCGGGGAGCTGTTTTTT.